Listed here are 23 T cell receptor beta chains from one sample, sequenced in a study of vaccination effects on CD4 cells after COVID-19. TCRdb's table, derived via immunoSEQ multiplex PCR, lists solely in-frame clones and lacks some. This sample has some 69,000 clones, with around 70% found just once. Culture lasted around eleven days before CD4+ T cell isolation. Each person got two doses of an mRNA SARS-CoV-2 vaccine, BNT162b2 or mRNA-1273. Which antigens these TCRs recognize remains unknown. The specimen comprised CD4+ T cells from PBMCs cultured without peptide, sampled after COVID-19 vaccination. These receptors were obtained from a human donor who received a COVID-19 vaccine.

The chain combines TRBV5-1 with TRBJ2-7; 10 nucleotides align to TRBD2. CDR3 length: 16 residues. Germline assignment: CDR1 SGHRS and CDR2 YFSETQ. The trim removed 0 bases at V and 0 bases at J, leaving 3 bases unmatched. As DNA, the CDR3 is TGCGCCAGCAGCTTGGGAGCGGGGGGGAGCTCCTACGAGCAGTACGTC. This translates into CASSLGAGGSSYEQYV.

CDR3 DNA: TGTGCCAGCTCCCCTGGGGATGAGCAGTTCTTC. The encoded protein is CASSPGDEQFF. The J gene is TRBJ2-1, the V gene TRBV18; D gene ambiguous. This CDR3 contains 11 residues. V lost 6 bases and J 8 bases, leaving 8 bases between the germline ends. Germline V CDR1 and CDR2: KGHSH, LQKENI.

The rearrangement links TRBV7-2 to TRBJ2-7; weak D call: TRBD2 (5 bases). Germline V gene lookup returns CDR1 SGHTA and CDR2 FQGNSA. The CDR3 length is 13 residues. The ends were cut back, 2 bases at V and 5 bases at J, with 10 bases in the middle. The CDR3 protein is CASSLPAVDEQYV. CDR3 in DNA: TGTGCCAGCAGCTTACCAGCGGTAGACGAGCAGTACGTC.

V usage is TRBV24-1 and J usage is TRBJ1-3; TRBD1 matches at 8 bases. The CDR3 is 17 amino acids. Germline loops: CDR1 KGHDR, CDR2 SFDVKD. J lost 4 bases, V lost 2 bases, and 9 bases had no gene match. The DNA for the CDR3 is TGTGCCACCAGTGATTCGCCAGGGGGCATGGGAGGAAACACCATATATTTT. This translates into CATSDSPGGMGGNTIYF.

This clone was recorded once. The genes are TRBV6-4 and TRBJ2-5; 11 nucleotides align to TRBD1. Per the germline V gene, CDR1 is MRHNA and CDR2 is SNTAGT. V was pared by 6 bases and J by 5 bases, with 8 bases of the junction left unmatched. This CDR3 region has 15 residues. The CDR3 bases are TGTGCCAGCAGCCCCGGACAGGGGGCTCTGGAGACCCAGTACTTC. Translated, it gives CASSPGQGALETQYF.

This chain links TRBV4-2 with TRBJ1-2; TRBD1 is a possible D gene (6 bases). V was trimmed by 0 bases and J by 6 bases, leaving 11 bases between them. The germline gives CDR1 LGHNA, CDR2 YNFKEQ. The CDR3 loop spans 14 amino acids. The chain's CDR3 is CASSQEQGTNGYTF. The CDR3 nucleotides are TGTGCCAGCAGCCAAGAGCAGGGGACTAATGGCTACACCTTC.

The chain employs TRBV29-1 and TRBJ1-1, with TRBD1 matching over 9 bases. The CDR3 contains 12 residues. The junction had 2 bases not matched to a gene; V was cut back by 7 bases and J by 2 bases. Germline CDR1 SQVTM, CDR2 ANQGSEA. The CDR3 spells CSGTGANTEAFF. The CDR3 nucleotides are TGCAGCGGGACAGGGGCTAACACTGAAGCTTTCTTT.

This chain joins TRBV18 and TRBJ2-1; 12 nucleotides line up with TRBD2. V gave up 5 bases and J gave up 8 bases; unmatched junction bases: 13. The germline CDR1 and CDR2 sequences are KGHSH and LQKENI. CDR3 length: 17 residues. This CDR3 reads CASSNQSPASGGDEQFF. The CDR3 DNA sequence: TGTGCCAGCTCAAATCAATCCCCGGCTAGCGGGGGGGATGAGCAGTTCTTC.

The V gene is TRBV10-3, the J gene TRBJ2-3; 10 nucleotides match TRBD2. The length of the CDR3 is 17 residues. V was pared by 8 bases and J by 6 bases, with 17 bases of the junction left unmatched. Germline-derived CDR1 and CDR2 are ENHRY and SYGVKD. The CDR3 sequence: CAIGERGGRVLSDTQYF. The CDR3 coding sequence is TGTGCCATCGGGGAGCGGGGGGGCCGGGTTTTATCTGATACGCAGTATTTT.

V is TRBV7-9 and J is TRBJ2-5; TRBD2 matches at 13 bases. V lost 1 base and J lost 0; bases outside the gene matches: 2. CDR3 length: 17 amino acids. Germline V gene sequence: CDR1 SEHNR, CDR2 FQNEAQ (reference sequence). This chain's CDR3 is CASSLGLAGGNQETQYF. The CDR3, as DNA: TGTGCCAGCAGCTTAGGACTAGCGGGGGGAAACCAAGAGACCCAGTACTTC.

The chain is built from TRBV2 and TRBJ1-5; 8 nucleotides match TRBD1. Germline CDR1 SNHLY, CDR2 FYNNEI. The J segment lost 6 bases and the V segment lost 1 base, leaving 20 bases of the junction unmatched. The CDR3 extends over 20 amino acids. The CDR3 DNA is TGTGCCAGCAGTGAAGACGCGGTTTTGGGTAGGACAGGGATCGCTCAGCCCCAGCATTTT. Encoded protein: CASSEDAVLGRTGIAQPQHF.

This chain uses TRBV7-2 with TRBJ2-3; 9 positions match TRBD2. The germline V gene has CDR1 SGHTA and CDR2 FQGNSA. The CDR3 is 14 residues long. The junction had 2 bases not matched to a gene; V was cut back by 3 bases and J by 4 bases. CDR3 nucleotides: TGTGCCAGCAGCTTTAGCGGGGGACCAGATACGCAGTATTTT. This codes for CASSFSGGPDTQYF.

This clone was found a few times. The chain uses TRBV28 and TRBJ1-1, with a tentative D call TRBD1 (6 bases). The germline V gene encodes CDR1 MDHEN and CDR2 SYDVKM. The length of the CDR3 is 14 residues. V was shortened by 4 bases and J by 1 base, with 10 bases between the two germline ends. CDR3: CASSYLQGNTEAFF. In DNA, the CDR3 is TGTGCCAGCAGTTATCTACAGGGGAACACTGAAGCTTTCTTT.

The rearrangement links TRBV18 to TRBJ2-3; 8 positions agree with TRBD2. Germline-derived CDR1 and CDR2 are KGHSH and LQKENI. This CDR3 contains 15 residues. V dropped 3 bases and J dropped 3; count of bases not matched to a gene: 5. This CDR3 is CASSPSGGGTDTQYF. CDR3 DNA: TGTGCCAGCTCACCTTCTGGCGGGGGGACAGATACGCAGTATTTT.

V and J are TRBV7-2 and TRBJ1-6; D is undetermined. Trimming cost V 7 bases and J 5 bases, with 9 bases left between them. The CDR3 has 13 amino acids. Germline CDR1 SGHTA, CDR2 FQGNSA. This CDR3 is CASTRRDNSPLHF. The DNA of the CDR3 is TGTGCCAGCACCCGACGGGATAATTCACCCCTCCACTTT.

The chain is built from TRBV5-1 and TRBJ2-5; no clear D. The V gene lost 0 bases and the J gene lost 1 base, with 7 bases spanning the gap. This CDR3 is built from 14 residues. Per germline, CDR1 SGHRS and CDR2 YFSETQ. In DNA form, the CDR3 reads TGCGCCAGCAGCTTGGAAACTGGCCAAGAGACCCAGTACTTC. The encoded protein is CASSLETGQETQYF.

The chain couples TRBV7-2 to TRBJ2-1; TRBD2 agrees at 7 bases. After removal of 3 bases from V and 0 bases from J, the junction contained 5 bases not matched to a gene. The CDR3 is 16 amino acids. Germline V gene data show CDR1 as SGHTA and CDR2 as FQGNSA. CDR3 bases: TGTGCCAGCAGCTTTCTTACGGGGGGCTCCTACAATGAGCAGTTCTTC. Amino acid sequence: CASSFLTGGSYNEQFF.

In its sample, this clone was seen once. V is TRBV30 and J is TRBJ1-1; TRBD1 might be the D (6 bases). Trimming pared 1 base from V and 0 bases from J, leaving 12 bases between. Germline-derived CDR1 and CDR2 are GTSNPN and SVGIG (reference sequence). CDR3 size: 15 residues. The CDR3 spells CAWSADRLMNTEAFF. The CDR3, as DNA: TGTGCCTGGAGTGCAGACAGGCTAATGAACACTGAAGCTTTCTTT.

This clone has only a few counts. The chain links TRBV28 to TRBJ1-5; 10 positions agree with TRBD1. Germline V gene lookup returns CDR1 MDHEN and CDR2 SYDVKM. CDR3 length: 14 residues. The V segment lost 6 bases and the J segment 6 bases; nucleotides outside the gene matches: 5. The CDR3 bases are TGTGCCAGCAGCTCCGGACAGGGGGGTCAGCCCCAGCATTTT. It specifies CASSSGQGGQPQHF.

This chain links TRBV5-1 with TRBJ2-3; 7 bases are a match to TRBD2. V shed 4 bases, J shed 4 bases, and the junction held 9 bases outside the gene matches. From germline, CDR1 is SGHRS and CDR2 YFSETQ. This CDR3 spans 15 amino acids. The CDR3 DNA follows: TGCGCCAGCAGCCAGAGTTGGGGGGGAGCAGATACGCAGTATTTT. Encoded protein: CASSQSWGGADTQYF.

This chain uses TRBV7-3 with TRBJ2-3; D is perhaps TRBD2 (6 bases). V gave up 1 base and J gave up 3 bases, with 20 bases separating them. The length of the CDR3 is 18 residues. CDR1 is SGHTA, CDR2 FQGTGA, per germline. The CDR3 is CASSLSGNVQGGTDTQYF. CDR3 coding DNA: TGTGCCAGCAGCTTAAGCGGGAATGTGCAGGGCGGAACAGATACGCAGTATTTT.

This rearrangement joins TRBV6-4 to TRBJ2-3; 8 bases line up with TRBD2. V was pared by 6 bases and J by 5 bases, with 7 bases of the junction left unmatched. This CDR3 is 14 amino acids long. Germline V gives CDR1 MRHNA, CDR2 SNTAGT. The CDR3 sequence is CASRQRGGQDTQYF. The CDR3 coding sequence is TGTGCCAGCAGGCAACGGGGGGGCCAAGATACGCAGTATTTT.

V gene TRBV2 combines with J gene TRBJ1-1; the D is unclear. V lost 7 bases, J lost 0 bases, and 9 bases lay in between. The germline V gene encodes CDR1 SNHLY and CDR2 FYNNEI. The CDR3 totals 13 residues. This CDR3 reads CASTLLMNTEAFF. The CDR3 bases are TGTGCCAGCACCCTTCTAATGAACACTGAAGCTTTCTTT. Drawing the rest from reference TRBV2 and TRBJ1-1, the complete variable domain is EPEVTQTPSHQVTQMGQEVILRCVPISNHLYFYWYRQILGQKVEFLVSFYNNEISEKSEIFDDQFSVERPDGSNFTLKIRSTKLEDSAMYFCASTLLMNTEAFFGQGTRLTVV.